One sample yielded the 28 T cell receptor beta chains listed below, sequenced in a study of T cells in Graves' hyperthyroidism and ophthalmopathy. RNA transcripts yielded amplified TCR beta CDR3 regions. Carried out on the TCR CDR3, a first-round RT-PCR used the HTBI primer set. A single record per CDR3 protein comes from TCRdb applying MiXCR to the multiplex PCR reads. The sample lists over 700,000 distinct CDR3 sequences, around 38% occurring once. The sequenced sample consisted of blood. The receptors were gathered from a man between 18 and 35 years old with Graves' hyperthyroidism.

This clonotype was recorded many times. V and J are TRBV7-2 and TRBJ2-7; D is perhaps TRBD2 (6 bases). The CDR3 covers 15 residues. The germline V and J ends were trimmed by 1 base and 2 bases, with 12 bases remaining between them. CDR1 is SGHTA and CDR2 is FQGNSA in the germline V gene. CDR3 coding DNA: TGTGCCAGCAGCTTAGAACTAGCCGGAACCTACGAGCAGTACTTC. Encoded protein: CASSLELAGTYEQYF.

For the CDR3, the DNA is TGTGCCAGCAGTCCACCAGGACAGGGGGTTCAGCCCCAGCATTTT. It is translated as CASSPPGQGVQPQHF. The chain employs TRBV2 and TRBJ1-5, with TRBD1 matching 10 bases. Per the germline V gene, CDR1 is SNHLY and CDR2 is FYNNEI. The junction had 7 bases not matched to a gene; V was cut back by 5 bases and J by 6 bases. The CDR3 is made up of 15 amino acids. Together with reference TRBV2 and TRBJ1-5, the CDR3 gives the full variable domain: EPEVTQTPSHQVTQMGQEVILRCVPISNHLYFYWYRQILGQKVEFLVSFYNNEISEKSEIFDDQFSVERPDGSNFTLKIRSTKLEDSAMYFCASSPPGQGVQPQHFGDGTRLSIL.

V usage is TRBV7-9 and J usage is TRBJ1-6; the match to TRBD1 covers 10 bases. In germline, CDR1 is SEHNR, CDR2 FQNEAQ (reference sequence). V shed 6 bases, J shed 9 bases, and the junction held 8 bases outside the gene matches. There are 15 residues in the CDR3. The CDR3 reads CASSLRQGAFSPLHF. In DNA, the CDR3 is TGTGCCAGCAGTTTACGACAGGGGGCGTTTTCACCCCTCCACTTT. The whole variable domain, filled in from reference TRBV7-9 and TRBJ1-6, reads DTGVSQNPRHKITKRGQNVTFRCDPISEHNRLYWYRQTLGQGPEFLTYFQNEAQLEKSRLLSDRFSAERPKGSFSTLEIQRTEQGDSAMYLCASSLRQGAFSPLHFGNGTRLTVT.

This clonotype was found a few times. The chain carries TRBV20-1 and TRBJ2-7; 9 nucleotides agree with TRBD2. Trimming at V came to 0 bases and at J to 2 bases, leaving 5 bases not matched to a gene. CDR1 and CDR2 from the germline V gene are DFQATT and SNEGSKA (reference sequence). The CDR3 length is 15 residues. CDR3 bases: TGCAGTGCTAGAGATGTAGCTAGCGGGGCCTACGAGCAGTACTTC. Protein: CSARDVASGAYEQYF.

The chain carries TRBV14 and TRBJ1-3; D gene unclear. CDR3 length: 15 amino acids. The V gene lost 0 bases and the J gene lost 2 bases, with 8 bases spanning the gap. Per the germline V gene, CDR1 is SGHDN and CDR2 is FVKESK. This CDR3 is CASSQEPLTGNTIYF. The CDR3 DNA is TGTGCCAGCAGCCAAGAGCCACTGACTGGAAACACCATATATTTT. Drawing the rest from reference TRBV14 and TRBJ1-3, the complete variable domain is EAGVTQFPSHSVIEKGQTVTLRCDPISGHDNLYWYRRVMGKEIKFLLHFVKESKQDESGMPNNRFLAERTGGTYSTLKVQPAELEDSGVYFCASSQEPLTGNTIYFGEGSWLTVV.

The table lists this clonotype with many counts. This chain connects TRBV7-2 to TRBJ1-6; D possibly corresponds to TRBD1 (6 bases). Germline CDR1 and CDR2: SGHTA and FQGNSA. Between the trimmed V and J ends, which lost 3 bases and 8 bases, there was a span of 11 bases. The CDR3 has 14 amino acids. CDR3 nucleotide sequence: TGTGCCAGCAGCTTGCGGGACAATCATTCACCCCTCCACTTT. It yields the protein CASSLRDNHSPLHF. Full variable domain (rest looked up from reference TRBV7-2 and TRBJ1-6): GAGVSQSPSNKVTEKGKDVELRCDPISGHTALYWYRQSLGQGLEFLIYFQGNSAPDKSGLPSDRFSAERTGGSVSTLTIQRTQQEDSAVYLCASSLRDNHSPLHFGNGTRLTVT.

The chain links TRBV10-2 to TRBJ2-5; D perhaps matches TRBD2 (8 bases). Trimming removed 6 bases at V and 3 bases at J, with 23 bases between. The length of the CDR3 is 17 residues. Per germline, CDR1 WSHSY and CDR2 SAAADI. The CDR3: CASSEQGSGGSKETQYF. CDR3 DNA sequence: TGCGCCAGCAGCGAACAGGGGAGCGGGGGTTCAAAAGAGACCCAGTACTTC.

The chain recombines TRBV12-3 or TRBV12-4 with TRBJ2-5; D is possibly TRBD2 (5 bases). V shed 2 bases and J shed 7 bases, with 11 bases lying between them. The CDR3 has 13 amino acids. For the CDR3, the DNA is TGTGCCAGCAGTTTATCGGGATGGGGGACCCAGTACTTC. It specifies CASSLSGWGTQYF.

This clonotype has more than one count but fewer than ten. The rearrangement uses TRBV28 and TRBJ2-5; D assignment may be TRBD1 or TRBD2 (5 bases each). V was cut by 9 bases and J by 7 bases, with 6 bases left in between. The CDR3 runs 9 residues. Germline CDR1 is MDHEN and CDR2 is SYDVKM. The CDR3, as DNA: TGTGCCAGGAGGGGGACCCAGTACTTC. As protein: CARRGTQYF. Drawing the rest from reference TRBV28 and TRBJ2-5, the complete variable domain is DVKVTQSSRYLVKRTGEKVFLECVQDMDHENMFWYRQDPGLGLRLIYFSYDVKMKEKGDIPEGYSVSREKKERFSLILESASTNQTSMYLCARRGTQYFGPGTRLLVL.

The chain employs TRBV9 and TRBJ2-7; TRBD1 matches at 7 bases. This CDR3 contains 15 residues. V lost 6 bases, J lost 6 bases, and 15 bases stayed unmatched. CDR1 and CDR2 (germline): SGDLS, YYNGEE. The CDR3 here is CASTRRPGQSVEQYF. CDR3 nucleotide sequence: TGTGCCAGCACCAGAAGGCCGGGACAGTCGGTCGAGCAGTACTTC.

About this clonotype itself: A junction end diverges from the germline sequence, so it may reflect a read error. The DNA of the CDR3 is TGTGCCTGCAGCCAAGAGATGAGGAATTCACCCCTCCACTTT. It yields the protein CACSQEMRNSPLHF. The chain has TRBV7-2 and TRBJ1-6; D not resolved. The CDR3 contains 14 residues. Germline V gives CDR1 SGHTA, CDR2 FQGNSA.

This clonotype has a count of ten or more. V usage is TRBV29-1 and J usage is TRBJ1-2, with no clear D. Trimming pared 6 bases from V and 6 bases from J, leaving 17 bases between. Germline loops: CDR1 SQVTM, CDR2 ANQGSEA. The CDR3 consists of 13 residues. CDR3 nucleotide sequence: TGCAGCGTAATGAACCTCCCTCCCGATGGCTACACCTTC. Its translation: CSVMNLPPDGYTF.

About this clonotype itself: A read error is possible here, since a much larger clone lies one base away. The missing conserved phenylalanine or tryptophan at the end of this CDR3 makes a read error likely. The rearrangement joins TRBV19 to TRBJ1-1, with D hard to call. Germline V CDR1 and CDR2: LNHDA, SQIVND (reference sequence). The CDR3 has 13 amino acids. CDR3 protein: CASSIDQDTEAFS. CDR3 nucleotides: TGTGCCAGTAGTATAGACCAAGACACAGAAGCTTTCTCT.

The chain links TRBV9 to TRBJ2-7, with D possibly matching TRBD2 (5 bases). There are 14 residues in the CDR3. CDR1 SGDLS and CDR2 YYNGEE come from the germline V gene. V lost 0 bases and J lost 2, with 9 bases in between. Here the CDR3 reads CASSVGDYTYEQYF. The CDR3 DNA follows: TGTGCCAGCAGCGTAGGTGACTATACCTACGAGCAGTACTTC.

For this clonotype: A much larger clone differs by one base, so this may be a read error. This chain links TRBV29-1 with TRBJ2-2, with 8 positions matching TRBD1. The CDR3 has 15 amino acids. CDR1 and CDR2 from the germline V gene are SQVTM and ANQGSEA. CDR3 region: CSVTTGAAGTEELFF. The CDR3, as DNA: TGCAGCGTGACGACAGGGGCGGCGGGCACCGAGGAGCTGTTTTTT.

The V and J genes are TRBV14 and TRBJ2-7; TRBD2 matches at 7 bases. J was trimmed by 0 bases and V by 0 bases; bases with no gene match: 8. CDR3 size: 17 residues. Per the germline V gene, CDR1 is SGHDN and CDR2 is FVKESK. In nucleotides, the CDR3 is TGTGCCAGCAGCCAAGATGGCCTAGCGGAGGGCTCCTACGAGCAGTACTTC. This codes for CASSQDGLAEGSYEQYF.

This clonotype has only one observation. The CDR3 bases are TGTGCCAGCAGCTTAAATTCAAAAGGCTACACCTTC. Translation gives CASSLNSKGYTF. This chain joins TRBV7-8 and TRBJ1-2; no reliable D call. CDR3 length: 12 amino acids. Germline CDR1 reads SGHVS; CDR2 reads FQNEAQ. Between the trimmed V and J ends, which lost 2 bases and 8 bases, there was a span of 9 bases.

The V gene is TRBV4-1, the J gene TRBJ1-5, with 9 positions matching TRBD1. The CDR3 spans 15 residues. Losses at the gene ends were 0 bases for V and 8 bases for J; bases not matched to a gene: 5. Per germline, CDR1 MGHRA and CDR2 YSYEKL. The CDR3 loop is CASSQEYGTGKPQHF. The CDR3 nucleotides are TGCGCCAGCAGCCAAGAGTACGGGACAGGGAAGCCCCAGCATTTT.

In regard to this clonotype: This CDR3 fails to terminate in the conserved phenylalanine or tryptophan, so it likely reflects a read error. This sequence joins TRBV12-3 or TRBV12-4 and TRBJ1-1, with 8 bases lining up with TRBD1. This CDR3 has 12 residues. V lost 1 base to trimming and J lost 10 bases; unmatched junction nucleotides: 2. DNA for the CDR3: TGTGCCAGCAGTTTAGGACAGGGGAGAGCTTTCCTT. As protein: CASSLGQGRAFL.

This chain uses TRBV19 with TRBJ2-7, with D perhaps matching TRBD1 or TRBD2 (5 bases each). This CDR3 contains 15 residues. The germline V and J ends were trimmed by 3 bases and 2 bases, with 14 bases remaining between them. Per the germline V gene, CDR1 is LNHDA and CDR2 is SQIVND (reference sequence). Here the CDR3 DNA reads TGTGCCAGTAGTATTCTTCAGGGAGCTCCCTACGAGCAGTACTTC. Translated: CASSILQGAPYEQYF.

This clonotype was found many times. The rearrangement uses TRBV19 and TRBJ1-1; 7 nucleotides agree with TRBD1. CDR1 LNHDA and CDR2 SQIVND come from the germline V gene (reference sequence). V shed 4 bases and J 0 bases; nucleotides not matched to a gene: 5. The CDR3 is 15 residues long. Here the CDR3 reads CASSRTGDVNTEAFF. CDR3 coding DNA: TGTGCCAGTAGTAGAACAGGGGACGTGAACACTGAAGCTTTCTTT.

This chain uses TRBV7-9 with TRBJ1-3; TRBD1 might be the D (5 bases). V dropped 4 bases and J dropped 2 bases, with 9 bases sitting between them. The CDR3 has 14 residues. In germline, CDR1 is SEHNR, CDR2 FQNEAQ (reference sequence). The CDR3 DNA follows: TGTGCCAGCAGCTCCCTGGGACCTGGAAACACCATATATTTT. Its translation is CASSSLGPGNTIYF.

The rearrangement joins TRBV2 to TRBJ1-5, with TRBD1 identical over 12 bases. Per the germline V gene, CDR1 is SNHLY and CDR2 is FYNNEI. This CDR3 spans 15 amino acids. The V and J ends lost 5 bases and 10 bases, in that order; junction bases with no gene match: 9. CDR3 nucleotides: TGTGCCAGCAGTTACTTGGGACAGGGGGCAGGACCCCAGCATTTT. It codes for CASSYLGQGAGPQHF.

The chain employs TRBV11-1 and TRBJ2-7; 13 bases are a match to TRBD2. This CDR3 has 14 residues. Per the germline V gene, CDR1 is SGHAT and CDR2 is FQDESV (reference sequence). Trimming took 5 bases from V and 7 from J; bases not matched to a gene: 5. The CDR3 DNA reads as TGTGCCAGCAGCGCCACGGGACTAGCGGGGGAGCAGTACTTC. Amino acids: CASSATGLAGEQYF.

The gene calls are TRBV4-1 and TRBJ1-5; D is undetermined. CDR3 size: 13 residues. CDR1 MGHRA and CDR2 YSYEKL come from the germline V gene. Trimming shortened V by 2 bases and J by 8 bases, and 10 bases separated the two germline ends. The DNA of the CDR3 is TGCGCCAGCAGCCAATACCTCGAGGAGCCCCAGCATTTT. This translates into CASSQYLEEPQHF.

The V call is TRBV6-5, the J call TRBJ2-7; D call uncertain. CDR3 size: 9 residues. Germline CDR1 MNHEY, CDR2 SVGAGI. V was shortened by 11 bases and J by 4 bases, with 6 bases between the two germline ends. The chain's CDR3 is CAYRYEQYF. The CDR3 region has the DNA TGTGCCTACCGTTACGAGCAGTACTTC.

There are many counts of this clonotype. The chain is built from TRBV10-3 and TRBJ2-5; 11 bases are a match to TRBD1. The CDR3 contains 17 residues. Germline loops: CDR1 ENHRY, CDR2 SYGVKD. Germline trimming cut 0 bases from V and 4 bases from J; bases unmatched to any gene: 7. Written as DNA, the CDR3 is TGTGCCATCAGTGAGTCATCCGGGACAGGGGGGATAGAGACCCAGTACTTC. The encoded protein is CAISESSGTGGIETQYF.

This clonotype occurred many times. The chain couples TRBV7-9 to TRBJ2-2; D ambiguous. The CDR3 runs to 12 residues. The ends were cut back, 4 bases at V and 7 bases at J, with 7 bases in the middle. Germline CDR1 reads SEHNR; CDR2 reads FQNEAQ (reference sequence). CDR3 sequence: CASSYPLGELFF. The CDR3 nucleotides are TGTGCCAGCAGCTACCCGCTCGGGGAGCTGTTTTTT.